Listed below are T cell receptor beta chains from one sample, sequenced in a study of cytomegalovirus exposure and HLA in healthy donors. Profiling relied on immunoSEQ multiplex PCR, and the TCRdb table lists in-frame clones only, not all of them. The sample includes tens of thousands of clones, 80% to 90% of them seen just once. The sequencing input was PBMCs. Receptors originate from a woman younger than 30 in good health and CMV-seronegative. Each CDR3 is given with its conserved first and last residue. A D gene is named only where the DNA matches it firmly. Only part of the rows carry a size: once, few, many, or a class if the clone is expanded.

clone_size j_call d_call v_call cdr3_nt cdr3_aa
NA TRBJ1-1 NA TRBV30 TGTGCCTGGAGTGTATTCTCGAGCACTGAAGCTTTCTTT CAWSVFSSTEAFF
NA TRBJ2-7 TRBD1 TRBV13 TGTGCCAGCAGCTTACAGGGGGCCGGGACAGGTTCCTACGAGCAGTACTTC CASSLQGAGTGSYEQYF
once TRBJ1-1 NA TRBV10-3 TGTGCCATCATGACAGAAGAGTCTGCTGAAGCTTTCTTT CAIMTEESAEAFF
NA TRBJ2-2 TRBD1 TRBV29-1 TGCAGCTACCTGGGGACAGGGGGCCCGGCGGGGGGGCGGAGCGGGGAGCTGTTTTTT CSYLGTGGPAGGRSGELFF
NA TRBJ2-1 TRBD1 TRBV27 TGTGCCAGCGAAGCCGGGACAGGGGAAAGCTCCTACAATGAGCAGTTCTTC CASEAGTGESSYNEQFF
once TRBJ2-3 TRBD2 TRBV6-4 TGTGCCAGCAGTTTACTAGCGGGGGGAGATACGCAGTATTTT CASSLLAGGDTQYF
NA TRBJ1-4 TRBD1 TRBV5-1 TGCGCCAGCAGCTTGGAGGGACAGGGGGCTGGCGAAAAACTGTTTTTT CASSLEGQGAGEKLFF
NA TRBJ2-5 TRBD2 TRBV5-6 TGTGCCAGCGATTCGGGACTAGCGGAAGAGACCCAGTACTTC CASDSGLAEETQYF
NA TRBJ2-5 TRBD2 TRBV4-1 TGCGCCAGCAGCCAAGATATTCTAGCGGGATGGTCGGAGACCCAGTACTTC CASSQDILAGWSETQYF
NA TRBJ1-4 NA TRBV6-5 TGTGCCAGCAGTCGGACGACAGCAACTAATGAAAAACTGTTTTTT CASSRTTATNEKLFF
NA TRBJ2-1 NA TRBV19 TGTGCCAGTAGTATTAGTCAGGCACACTACAATGAGCAGTTCTTC CASSISQAHYNEQFF
NA TRBJ2-3 TRBD2 TRBV7-2 TGTGCCAGCAGCTCATTAGCGGGGGGGCGCGCAGATACGCAGTATTTT CASSSLAGGRADTQYF
once TRBJ2-2 NA TRBV19 TGTGCCAGTAGTATCGGCGGGTCAGACACCGGGGAGCTGTTTTTT CASSIGGSDTGELFF
NA TRBJ2-3 TRBD2 TRBV9 TGTGCCAGCAGCGTAGTAGCGGGACCTAGCACAGATACGCAGTATTTT CASSVVAGPSTDTQYF
NA TRBJ1-4 NA TRBV28 TGTGCCAGCCATGGCACTAATGAAAAACTGTTTTTT CASHGTNEKLFF
NA TRBJ2-1 NA TRBV7-2 TGTGCCAGCAGCTTAGACGCGAGCTCCTACAATGAGCAGTTCTTC CASSLDASSYNEQFF
NA TRBJ1-2 NA TRBV28 TGTGCCAGCAGTTCGGACATTTACGGCTACACCTTC CASSSDIYGYTF
NA TRBJ2-2 TRBD1 TRBV6-1 TGTGCCAGCAGGCGGGACAGGGGGCAGGGGGAGCTGTTTTTT CASRRDRGQGELFF
NA TRBJ2-1 TRBD2 TRBV5-6 TGTGCCAGCAGCACTCTAGCGGGGAGGATCGATGAGCAGTTCTTC CASSTLAGRIDEQFF
NA TRBJ1-1 NA TRBV19 TGTGCCAGTAGTATTAACGGGGGAGGCTCGAGTGAAGCTTTCTTT CASSINGGGSSEAFF
NA TRBJ2-1 NA TRBV10-3 TGTGCCATCAGTCAGGGGAATGAGCAGTTCTTC CAISQGNEQFF
NA TRBJ1-1 TRBD1 TRBV19 TGTGCCAGTAGTAGCCGGGACAGGGGCTCTGAAGCTTTCTTT CASSSRDRGSEAFF
NA TRBJ2-7 NA TRBV19 TGTGCCAGTTCTCCTTTACCCCAGAACGCGGCCTACGAGCAGTACTTC CASSPLPQNAAYEQYF
NA TRBJ1-2 TRBD1 TRBV2 TGTGCCAGCAGGATGGGACAGATTTATGGCTACACCTTC CASRMGQIYGYTF
NA TRBJ1-2 TRBD1 TRBV6-6 TGTGCCAGCAGTGGACAGGGAGACTATGGCTACACCTTC CASSGQGDYGYTF
once TRBJ2-2 NA TRBV2 TGTGCCAGCACCTTAAGGGAACCTAGGGGCACCGGGGAGCTGTTTTTT CASTLREPRGTGELFF
NA TRBJ2-2 TRBD2 TRBV27 TGTGCCAGCAGCACAGCGGGAGGGCCTCTAACCGGGGAGCTGTTTTTT CASSTAGGPLTGELFF
NA TRBJ1-4 TRBD1 TRBV5-1 TGCGCCAGCAGCGACCCACAGGGGGGAGATGAAAAACTGTTTTTT CASSDPQGGDEKLFF